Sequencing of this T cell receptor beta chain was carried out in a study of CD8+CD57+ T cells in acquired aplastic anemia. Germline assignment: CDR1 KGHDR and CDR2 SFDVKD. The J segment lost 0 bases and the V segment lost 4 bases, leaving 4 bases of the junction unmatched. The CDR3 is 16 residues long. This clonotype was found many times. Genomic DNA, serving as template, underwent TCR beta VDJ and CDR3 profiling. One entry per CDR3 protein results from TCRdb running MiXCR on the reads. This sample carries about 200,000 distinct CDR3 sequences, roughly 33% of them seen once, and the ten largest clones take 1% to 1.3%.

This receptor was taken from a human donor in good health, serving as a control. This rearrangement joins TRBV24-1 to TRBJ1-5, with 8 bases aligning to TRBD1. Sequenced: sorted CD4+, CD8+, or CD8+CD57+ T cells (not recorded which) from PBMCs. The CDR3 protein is CATSDRQGASNQPQHF. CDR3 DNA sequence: TGTGCCACCAGTGACCGTCAGGGGGCTAGCAATCAGCCCCAGCATTTT.